This TCR beta chain derives from a study of shared clonotypes between healthy human individuals (TCRdb year 2020). Broadly, across the study: The cohort included three men and a couple of women between 18 and 49 years of age. Different laboratories and diverse techniques were used to prepare libraries and sequence TCR repertoires, to increase sequencing depth and limit assay-specific biases. Leukapheresis yielded between about 0.94 and 8.9 billion PBMCs per donor. For each donor, three plates each were used for CD4 naive and CD4 memory, two plates were used for CD8 naive, and one plate was used for CD8 memory. To estimate repertoire size and how much clonotype sharing occurs between individuals, the study deeply sequenced the blood TCR repertoires of about five healthy adults. Study-wide conclusions, independent of this receptor: The small number of donors limited the genetic and exposure-history diversity represented. Larger estimated clonotype richness was generally found for naive subsets than for memory subsets. Sharing across a handful of donors was observed for about 5% of naive CD4, over 3% of naive CD8, 2% to 2.5% of memory CD4, and about 0.4% of memory CD8 clonotypes. Compared with non-shared clonotypes, clonotypes shared by all four sorted-subset donors had higher generation probabilities. Sampling was restricted to blood, and TCR repertoires in tissues likely differ from the TCR repertoires found in blood. Based on pairwise subsampling, the degree of clonotype sharing among donors was expected to be affected by sequencing depth. Incomplete sequencing was indicated by rarefaction of sorted-subset datasets, despite the large sequencing depth.

A few counts support this clone. Its binding antigen is unknown. One base away there is no much larger clone; base qualities are not given. V is trimmed back by 6 bases and J by 0 bases, and the junction contains 2 bases that no gene match accounts for. Inclusive of the bounding cysteine and phenylalanine, the CDR3 is 15 residues long. The entry retains the CDR3 DNA only, 45 bases that are in frame from base 1. According to the germline V gene (reference sequence), CDR1 reads MNHEY and CDR2 reads SMNVEV. Donors were healthy HIV-negative adults with no recently reported acute infections or vaccinations. Only Caucasian adults living in Nashville, Tennessee, USA were represented among the donors. Magnetic negative selection was used to enrich CD4+ T cells, after which naive cells were positively selected on CD45RA and the negative fraction became the memory subset. Blood was obtained by leukapheresis, after which PBMCs were separated by Ficoll-Histopaque density gradient centrifugation and cryopreserved in liquid nitrogen vapor phase. Analytical flow cytometry was used to check the purity and quantity of each magnetically sorted T cell population. Genomic DNA was isolated from every sorted fraction and measured by UV absorbance on a Nanodrop 2000c.

TCR CDR3 regions were amplified from genomic DNA by multiplex PCR using the deep immunoSEQ assay. For each cell subset, the extracted genomic DNA was distributed evenly across all wells of several immunoSEQ 96-well plates, and each plate served as one replicate. For sorted subsets, each replicate PCR was loaded with around 220 ng genomic DNA, equivalent to some 31,000 T cell genomes. Purified libraries were quantified with a Qubit 3.0 fluorometer, sized on a Bioanalyzer 2100, and re-quantified with the KAPA Library Quantification kit. Each immunoSEQ 96-well plate was sequenced on its own single-read 150-cycle Illumina NextSeq 550 flow cell. In the authors' own workflow: Because the immunoSEQ output held only junctional sequences and lacked quality scores, the filtering could not match the filtering applied to full-length reads. To assign V/J genes and CDR3, sequences were annotated against IMGT germline references using PyIR, a Python wrapper for IgBLAST v1.9. Reads were removed for weak V/J assignments (E-value above 1e-6), missing CDR3, stop codons, out-of-frame junctions, or ambiguous translated residues. V3J clonotypes were defined as sequences sharing an identical inferred V gene, J gene, and CDR3 amino acid sequence. To compute the percentage overlap between repertoires, the number of shared unique clonotypes was divided by the size of the smaller repertoire. RTK rarefaction, the Chao1 estimator, and Recon v2.1 estimates of unobserved clonotypes were used to assess repertoire richness. Generation probabilities were computed with OLGA for all TCRbeta clonotypes obtained by the gDNA method from several donors. TCRdb retrieved this table from immuneACCESS and kept in-frame rearrangements only. Not all clones are present; in checked studies, unresolved V genes account for under half, and no reason is known for the remainder. V and J calls and clone size are copied from that table; D and trimming were computed from the DNA. Here the sample has over 850,000 clones; 70% to 80% occur a single time. The top ten clones comprise under 0.8% of the sample.

The clonotype originates from a young man in good health. Some clones in this sample may be carry-over from other donors' samples. The sequenced material came from memory CD4+ T cells from PBMCs. The sample's cell subset or site label, in plain terms: CD45RA-negative fraction. The sequence joins TRBV27 to TRBJ2-2; TRBD1 agrees with 9 junctional bases. The sequenced DNA is TGTGCCAGCAGACGGGACAGGGCGAACACCGGGGAGCTGTTTTTT. It specifies CASRRDRANTGELFF.